A single sample is the source of the 30 T cell receptor beta chains below, sequenced in a study of T cells after somatic rescue of genetic block. Profiled with immunoSEQ multiplex PCR; TCRdb holds only in-frame clones, not every one. The table records around 100,000 clones, around nine tenths of them present only once. Sequencing was done on a sample of peripheral blood mononuclear cells (PBMCs). Every receptor here comes from a woman aged 18-29 years.

V is TRBV27 and J is TRBJ2-4; the D gene could be TRBD1 or TRBD2 (6 bases each). Germline V lookup: CDR1 MNHEY, CDR2 SMNVEV (reference sequence). Deletions cut 5 bases from V and 6 bases from J, with 14 bases between. The CDR3 is 14 residues long. This CDR3 is CASSPAEGGNIQYF. The CDR3 DNA is TGTGCCAGCAGTCCAGCGGAGGGGGGAAACATTCAGTACTTC.

This sequence joins TRBV7-9 and TRBJ2-7; D may match TRBD1 or TRBD2 (8 bases each). The ends were cut back, 5 bases at V and 6 bases at J, with 23 bases in the middle. The CDR3 contains 16 residues. CDR1 and CDR2 from the germline V gene are SEHNR and FQNEAQ (reference sequence). The CDR3 protein is CASSPGGTGGLFEQYF. The CDR3 DNA sequence: TGTGCCAGCAGCCCGGGGGGGACAGGCGGACTTTTCGAGCAGTACTTC.

The gene calls are TRBV4-1 and TRBJ2-7; D unresolved. Germline loops: CDR1 MGHRA, CDR2 YSYEKL. V was clipped by 0 bases and J by 3 bases, with 9 bases between them. The CDR3 loop spans 14 amino acids. The DNA for the CDR3 is TGCGCCAGCAGCCAAGATAGCTCAGGCTACGAGCAGTACTTC. This sequence encodes CASSQDSSGYEQYF.

This chain connects TRBV9 to TRBJ1-4; D may be TRBD1 (5 bases). V was trimmed by 3 bases and J by 4 bases, leaving 13 bases between them. CDR3 length equals 15 residues. Germline values: CDR1 SGDLS, CDR2 YYNGEE. The CDR3 coding sequence is TGTGCCAGCAGCGCCTCGGGGCAGCATAATGAAAAACTGTTTTTT. Protein: CASSASGQHNEKLFF.

This chain links TRBV6-5 with TRBJ1-2; 7 nucleotides match TRBD1. After removal of 5 bases from V and 8 bases from J, the junction contained 8 bases not matched to a gene. Looked up from germline, CDR1 is MNHEY and CDR2 is SVGAGI. CDR3 length: 13 amino acids. The CDR3 spells CASSRGQSSGYTF. The CDR3 coding sequence is TGTGCCAGCAGTCGGGGACAGTCGTCCGGCTACACCTTC.

V and J are TRBV14 and TRBJ1-4; 7 bases are a match to TRBD1. The CDR3 runs to 16 residues. V was pared by 2 bases and J by 6 bases, with 9 bases of the junction left unmatched. The germline gives CDR1 SGHDN, CDR2 FVKESK. CDR3 DNA sequence: TGTGCCAGCAGCCAAAGAACCGGGACAGAGGATGAAAAACTGTTTTTT. It is translated as CASSQRTGTEDEKLFF.

The V gene is TRBV6-4, the J gene TRBJ2-3; TRBD2 agrees at 9 bases. This CDR3 is 15 amino acids long. After removal of 2 bases from V and 3 bases from J, the junction contained 3 bases not matched to a gene. Germline V CDR1 and CDR2: MRHNA, SNTAGT. Here the CDR3 DNA reads TGTGCCAGCAGTGACGGCGGGGGGGCAACAGATACGCAGTATTTT. This translates into CASSDGGGATDTQYF.

The chain couples TRBV19 to TRBJ2-5; D is perhaps TRBD1 or TRBD2 (5 bases each). Germline V gene sequence: CDR1 LNHDA, CDR2 SQIVND (reference sequence). The CDR3 covers 14 residues. Trimming took 1 base from V and 4 from J, leaving 10 bases between them. The CDR3 reads CASSIVGGGETQYF. CDR3 bases: TGTGCCAGTAGTATAGTCGGTGGGGGAGAGACCCAGTACTTC. Together with reference TRBV19 and TRBJ2-5, the CDR3 gives the full variable domain: DGGITQSPKYLFRKEGQNVTLSCEQNLNHDAMYWYRQDPGQGLRLIYYSQIVNDFQKGDIAEGYSVSREKKESFPLTVTSAQKNPTAFYLCASSIVGGGETQYFGPGTRLLVL.

The genes are TRBV2 and TRBJ1-1; tentative D call: TRBD1 (6 bases). The V gene lost 6 bases and the J gene lost 4 bases, with 18 bases spanning the gap. This CDR3 has 15 amino acids. Germline-derived CDR1 and CDR2 are SNHLY and FYNNEI. The CDR3 loop is CASSAPLGGGTEAFF. CDR3 nucleotides: TGTGCCAGCAGCGCACCCTTAGGAGGGGGCACTGAAGCTTTCTTT. Full variable domain (rest looked up from reference TRBV2 and TRBJ1-1): EPEVTQTPSHQVTQMGQEVILRCVPISNHLYFYWYRQILGQKVEFLVSFYNNEISEKSEIFDDQFSVERPDGSNFTLKIRSTKLEDSAMYFCASSAPLGGGTEAFFGQGTRLTVV.

This chain connects TRBV19 to TRBJ1-5; possible D gene TRBD1, 6 bases. The V end lost 2 bases, the J end lost 9 bases, and 26 bases lay between the germline ends. The germline V gene encodes CDR1 LNHDA and CDR2 SQIVND (reference sequence). CDR3 length: 18 amino acids. CDR3 sequence: CASSIRARGRGRTGPQHF. The CDR3 DNA reads TGTGCCAGTAGTATAAGGGCCCGGGGCAGGGGTAGAACCGGGCCCCAGCATTTT.

The V and J genes are TRBV27 and TRBJ2-5, with 8 bases matching TRBD2. Germline CDR1 is MNHEY and CDR2 is SMNVEV (reference sequence). With V trimmed by 6 bases and J by 2 bases, 8 bases remained unmatched. This CDR3 region has 15 residues. This CDR3 reads CASRGLAGRQETQYF. In DNA form, the CDR3 reads TGTGCCAGCAGGGGATTAGCGGGGAGACAAGAGACCCAGTACTTC.

The chain uses TRBV30 and TRBJ2-5; 8 bases are shared with TRBD2. CDR1 GTSNPN and CDR2 SVGIG come from the germline V gene (reference sequence). V lost 1 base, J lost 9 bases, and 13 bases stayed unmatched. This CDR3 is 15 amino acids long. CDR3 residues: CAWSAPGGAVKAQYF. CDR3 bases: TGTGCCTGGAGTGCTCCGGGGGGGGCCGTAAAGGCCCAGTACTTC.

The J gene is TRBJ2-7, the V gene TRBV7-8, with TRBD1 identical over 7 bases. This CDR3 contains 15 residues. CDR1 is SGHVS, CDR2 FQNEAQ, per germline. The J segment lost 1 base and the V segment lost 5 bases, leaving 8 bases of the junction unmatched. In DNA form, the CDR3 reads TGTGCCAGCAGCAGATACAGGGGCCCATCCTACGAGCAGTACTTC. Its translation is CASSRYRGPSYEQYF.

This chain's CDR3 is CSVGAGTGVDTQYF. The CDR3 nucleotides are TGCAGCGTTGGGGCGGGGACAGGGGTCGATACGCAGTATTTT. The chain couples TRBV29-1 to TRBJ2-3, with 10 bases lining up with TRBD1. The CDR3 sequence is 14 residues long. V was pared by 4 bases and J by 6 bases, with 7 bases of the junction left unmatched. Per the germline V gene, CDR1 is SQVTM and CDR2 is ANQGSEA.

This chain links TRBV23-1 with TRBJ1-5; D unclear. TRBV23-1 is annotated as an ORF whose role is uncertain. The CDR3 runs 17 residues. V was pared by 6 bases and J by 5 bases, with 23 bases between. As DNA, the CDR3 is TGCGCCAGCAGCCCACCACCAGAGCCGCTTTCATATCAGCCCCAGCATTTT. This translates into CASSPPPEPLSYQPQHF.

The chain links TRBV7-2 to TRBJ1-5, with D maybe TRBD1 (6 bases). Germline CDR1 SGHTA, CDR2 FQGNSA. The CDR3 is made up of 15 amino acids. Trimming took off 2 bases at V and 1 base at J, with 9 bases between the two ends. The chain's CDR3 is CASSLLGQSNQPQHF. CDR3 nucleotide sequence: TGTGCCAGCAGCTTATTAGGACAGAGCAATCAGCCCCAGCATTTT.

The rearrangement links TRBV9 to TRBJ1-5; a possible D gene is TRBD1 (5 bases). The CDR3 covers 14 residues. V shed 7 bases and J shed 2 bases, with 13 bases lying between them. Germline lookup yields CDR1 SGDLS and CDR2 YYNGEE. In nucleotides, the CDR3 is TGTGCCAGCGGGGCGGGGTTGGGCAATCAGCCCCAGCATTTT. Translating gives CASGAGLGNQPQHF. Supplemented by reference TRBV9 and TRBJ1-5, the full variable domain reads DSGVTQTPKHLITATGQRVTLRCSPRSGDLSVYWYQQSLDQGLQFLIQYYNGEERAKGNILERFSAQQFPDLHSELNLSSLELGDSALYFCASGAGLGNQPQHFGDGTRLSIL.

The CDR3 region is CASSPTAVVETQYF. The CDR3 DNA is TGTGCCAGCAGCCCGACTGCGGTTGTGGAGACCCAGTACTTC. V is TRBV5-4 and J is TRBJ2-5; D gene uncertain. CDR1 is SGHNT, CDR2 YYREEE, per germline (reference sequence). The CDR3 loop spans 14 amino acids. Trimming cost V 4 bases and J 5 bases, with 15 bases left between them.

The chain combines TRBV7-9 with TRBJ2-7, with D uncertain. This CDR3 is 12 amino acids long. V lost 5 bases and J lost 3, with 8 bases in between. Germline CDR1 reads SEHNR; CDR2 reads FQNEAQ (reference sequence). The CDR3 bases are TGTGCCAGCAGCCCTACCTTCTACGAGCAGTACTTC. It translates to CASSPTFYEQYF.

The rearrangement joins TRBV5-1 to TRBJ1-1; no reliable D call. Trimming removed 4 bases at V and 5 bases at J, with 15 bases between. The CDR3 covers 14 residues. Germline V lookup: CDR1 SGHRS, CDR2 YFSETQ. The CDR3 spells CASSLRAGSTEAFF. The CDR3, as DNA: TGCGCCAGCAGCCTACGGGCCGGAAGTACTGAAGCTTTCTTT.

The rearrangement joins TRBV10-3 to TRBJ2-3, with 7 bases lining up with TRBD1. The J segment lost 2 bases and the V segment lost 7 bases, leaving 6 bases of the junction unmatched. Looked up from germline, CDR1 is ENHRY and CDR2 is SYGVKD. This CDR3 is 14 amino acids long. CDR3 sequence: CAITGQDNTDTQYF. The CDR3 DNA is TGTGCCATCACCGGACAGGACAACACAGATACGCAGTATTTT.

The gene calls are TRBV7-3 and TRBJ2-7; D is possibly TRBD2 (6 bases). Per germline, CDR1 SGHTA and CDR2 FQGTGA. The ends were cut back, 2 bases at V and 2 bases at J, with 10 bases in the middle. This CDR3 region has 14 residues. The CDR3 sequence: CASSLAEGPYEQYF. The CDR3 bases are TGTGCCAGCAGCTTAGCGGAGGGGCCCTACGAGCAGTACTTC.

This chain connects TRBV11-2 to TRBJ2-7; D remains ambiguous. The germline CDR1 and CDR2 sequences are SGHAT and FQNNGV. CDR3 size: 15 residues. Between the trimmed V and J ends, which lost 1 base and 4 bases, there was a span of 14 bases. Here the CDR3 reads CASSLGDIGPYEQYF. The CDR3, as DNA: TGTGCCAGCAGCTTAGGAGACATCGGCCCTTACGAGCAGTACTTC.

The chain carries TRBV5-1 and TRBJ1-1; D is undetermined. Germline-derived CDR1 and CDR2 are SGHRS and YFSETQ. The ends were cut back, 0 bases at V and 4 bases at J, with 10 bases in the middle. The CDR3 totals 14 residues. The CDR3 here is CASSLGPGGTEAFF. The CDR3 region has the DNA TGCGCCAGCAGCTTGGGGCCGGGAGGCACTGAAGCTTTCTTT. The entire variable domain, with the rest obtained from reference TRBV5-1 and TRBJ1-1, is as follows: KAGVTQTPRYLIKTRGQQVTLSCSPISGHRSVSWYQQTPGQGLQFLFEYFSETQRNKGNFPGRFSGRQFSNSRSEMNVSTLELGDSALYLCASSLGPGGTEAFFGQGTRLTVV.

The V and J genes are TRBV5-4 and TRBJ1-1, with TRBD1 as a possible D gene (6 bases). The CDR3 totals 14 residues. Trimming removed 0 bases from V and 6 bases from J, with 12 bases in between. CDR1 and CDR2 from the germline V gene are SGHNT and YYREEE (reference sequence). CDR3 coding DNA: TGTGCCAGCAGCTTGGGAAACAGGGTTGCTGAAGCTTTCTTT. Its protein product is CASSLGNRVAEAFF. Complete variable domain (other parts from reference TRBV5-4 and TRBJ1-1): ETGVTQSPTHLIKTRGQQVTLRCSSQSGHNTVSWYQQALGQGPQFIFQYYREEENGRGNFPPRFSGLQFPNYSSELNVNALELDDSALYLCASSLGNRVAEAFFGQGTRLTVV.

V gene TRBV10-3 combines with J gene TRBJ2-1; TRBD2 agrees at 9 bases. V dropped 2 bases and J dropped 4; count of bases not matched to a gene: 0. Looked up from germline, CDR1 is ENHRY and CDR2 is SYGVKD. The CDR3 totals 14 residues. CDR3 bases: TGTGCCATCAGTGAGGCGGGGGGGTACAATGAGCAGTTCTTC. It encodes CAISEAGGYNEQFF.

V usage is TRBV2 and J usage is TRBJ1-1, with 10 bases that match TRBD1. V lost 5 bases, J lost 0 bases, and 3 bases stayed unmatched. Germline V CDR1 and CDR2: SNHLY, FYNNEI. CDR3 length equals 15 residues. The CDR3, as DNA: TGTGCCAGCAGTATCGGACAGGGGGTGAACACTGAAGCTTTCTTT. This codes for CASSIGQGVNTEAFF.

This chain uses TRBV5-1 with TRBJ2-5; D gene unclear. Germline V CDR1 and CDR2: SGHRS, YFSETQ. The CDR3 contains 12 residues. V dropped 1 base and J dropped 1 base, with 2 bases sitting between them. CDR3 amino acids: CASSLSQETQYF. CDR3 DNA sequence: TGCGCCAGCAGCTTGAGCCAAGAGACCCAGTACTTC. Drawing the rest from reference TRBV5-1 and TRBJ2-5, the complete variable domain is KAGVTQTPRYLIKTRGQQVTLSCSPISGHRSVSWYQQTPGQGLQFLFEYFSETQRNKGNFPGRFSGRQFSNSRSEMNVSTLELGDSALYLCASSLSQETQYFGPGTRLLVL.

The rearrangement uses TRBV19 and TRBJ1-4, with D perhaps matching TRBD1 (5 bases). The germline V gene encodes CDR1 LNHDA and CDR2 SQIVND (reference sequence). CDR3 length: 11 residues. V lost 9 bases, J lost 7 bases, and 9 bases lay in between. CDR3: CASLGGEKLFF. The DNA of the CDR3 is TGTGCCAGCCTTGGGGGTGAAAAACTGTTTTTT.

This clone was picked up a small number of times. The V and J genes are TRBV7-6 and TRBJ1-3; TRBD1 is a possible D gene (5 bases). V was cut by 8 bases and J by 0 bases, with 11 bases left in between. The CDR3 has 14 residues. The germline CDR1 and CDR2 sequences are SGHVS and FNYEAQ. The CDR3 DNA reads TGTGCCAGCGGGGCAGGTTACTCTGGAAACACCATATATTTT. Translating gives CASGAGYSGNTIYF.